This is a list of T cell receptor beta chains from one sample in a study of blood T cell repertoires in COVID-19. Using immunoSEQ multiplex PCR, the repertoire was profiled, and TCRdb retains in-frame clones only, with some absent. The sample yields 70,000 or so clones, about nine tenths seen once. The specimen was peripheral blood. The receptor source for this set is a woman of 80 years or more with active COVID-19. Each CDR3 is given without its conserved first and last residue. D genes are given only for firm matches.

v_gene | d_gene | CDR3aa
TRBV15 | NA | ATSTEALPGSMNTEAF
TRBV12-3/TRBV12-4 | NA | ASSFDSPNEQF
TRBV11-3 | NA | ASSSLTGELF
TRBV19 | NA | ATGSNSYNEQF
TRBV11-3 | NA | ASSLDSGDYNEQF
TRBV5-8 | TRBD1 | ASSLVGQGTDTQY
TRBV28 | TRBD1 | ASSRDRVLQPQH
TRBV12-3/TRBV12-4 | TRBD2 | ASSRGGLEQY
TRBV7-2 | NA | ASSPSPNEKLF
TRBV7-9 | TRBD1 | ASSPWDRGTDTQY
TRBV6-4 | NA | ASSAVQGYEQY
TRBV7-2 | NA | ASSPYGVVNEQF
TRBV19 | NA | ASSIEGTGLYEQY
TRBV6-2/TRBV6-3 | NA | ASCPWGQGNSNQPQH
TRBV12-3/TRBV12-4 | NA | ASTGSGPDTQY
TRBV24-1 | TRBD2 | ATSGITSGRALTGELF
TRBV4-3 | NA | ASSQDLAVGYT
TRBV7-3 | NA | ASSQGWGRTLDNEQF
TRBV29-1 | NA | SVVWSGNTIY
TRBV19 | NA | ASSRQLLRAYEQY